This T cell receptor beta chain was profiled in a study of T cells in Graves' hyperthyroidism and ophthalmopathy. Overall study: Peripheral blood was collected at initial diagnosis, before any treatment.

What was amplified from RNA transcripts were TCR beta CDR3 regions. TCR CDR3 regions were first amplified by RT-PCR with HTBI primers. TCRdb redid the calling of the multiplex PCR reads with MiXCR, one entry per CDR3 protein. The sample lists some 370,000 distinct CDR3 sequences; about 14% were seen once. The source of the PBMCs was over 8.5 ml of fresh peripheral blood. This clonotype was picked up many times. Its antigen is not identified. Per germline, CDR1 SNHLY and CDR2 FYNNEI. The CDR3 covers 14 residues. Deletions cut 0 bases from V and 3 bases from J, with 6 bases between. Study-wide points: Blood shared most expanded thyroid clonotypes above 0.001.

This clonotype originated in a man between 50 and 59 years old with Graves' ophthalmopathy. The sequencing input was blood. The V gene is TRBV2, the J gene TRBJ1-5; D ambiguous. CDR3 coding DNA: TGTGCCAGCAGTGAAGCGAGGGTCAATCAGCCCCAGCATTTT. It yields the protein CASSEARVNQPQHF.